These T cell receptor beta chains were read from a single sample in a study of molecular identifiers for immune sequencing clone quantification. TCRdb reanalysed the PCR reads using MiXCR and keeps one entry per CDR3 protein. The sample records some 59,000 distinct CDR3 sequences, 20% to 25% being singletons. Sequenced material: naive CD8+ T cells from blood, with Jurkat cell RNA spiked in. The origin of the receptors is a human donor in good health. Some libraries in this study had Jurkat cell RNA spiked in. CDR3s include the opening cysteine and the closing phenylalanine or tryptophan.

len,v_gene,j_gene,CDR3aa
14,TRBV29-1,TRBJ2-7,CSVEGQGADYEQYF
12,TRBV18,TRBJ1-1,CASSPYPPEAFF
18,TRBV4-3,TRBJ2-3,CASSQAPPTSGRTDTQYF
13,TRBV7-2,TRBJ2-7,CASSLGVGYEQYF
14,TRBV28,TRBJ1-1,CASSLWGPNTEAFF
12,TRBV29-1,TRBJ2-7,CSVWWCTSEQYF
15,TRBV11-2,TRBJ2-7,CASSTFAGTAYEQYF
16,TRBV4-1,TRBJ1-2,CSSSQAGRGANYGYTF
14,TRBV20-1,TRBJ1-1,CSARDRGLRPEAFF
14,TRBV12-3/TRBV12-4,TRBJ1-1,CASRGTGRNTEAFF
13,TRBV27,TRBJ2-5,CASSLTEQETQYF
13,TRBV20-1,TRBJ2-4,CSARVRTENIQYF
15,TRBV7-9,TRBJ2-5,CASSYGLAGGETQYF
17,TRBV28,TRBJ2-7,CASSLNPHTTGAYEQYF
16,TRBV4-1,TRBJ1-4,CASSQARGDPNEKLFF
14,TRBV9,TRBJ2-3,CASSAGGPADTQYF
14,TRBV30,TRBJ2-2,CAWSVVRNPGEQFF
14,TRBV7-9,TRBJ1-6,CASTPDSFNSPLHF
16,TRBV4-2,TRBJ2-7,CASSPPPGQSSYEQYF
15,TRBV20-1,TRBJ2-3,CRAPGLAGPAAPPYF
17,TRBV29-1,TRBJ2-7,CSVELPGVAGIHYEQYF
15,TRBV5-1,TRBJ2-1,CASSPLTQGYNEQFF
13,TRBV19,TRBJ1-5,CATDDDQGQPQHF
14,TRBV6-1,TRBJ1-5,CASSESYSNQPQHF
14,TRBV2,TRBJ2-3,CASSASGVGDTQYF
15,TRBV7-6,TRBJ2-3,CASSLIPSGRDTQYF
16,TRBV5-1,TRBJ1-1,CASSFAGGDGRTEAFF
14,TRBV9,TRBJ1-1,CASSVGGAFAEAFF
16,TRBV11-2,TRBJ2-1,CASSLGWGGTYNEQFF
14,TRBV12-3/TRBV12-4,TRBJ1-1,CASSSARRNTEAFF
17,TRBV2,TRBJ2-7,CASSPTADRVGDCEQYF
14,TRBV7-3,TRBJ2-3,CASGRDTSTDTQYF